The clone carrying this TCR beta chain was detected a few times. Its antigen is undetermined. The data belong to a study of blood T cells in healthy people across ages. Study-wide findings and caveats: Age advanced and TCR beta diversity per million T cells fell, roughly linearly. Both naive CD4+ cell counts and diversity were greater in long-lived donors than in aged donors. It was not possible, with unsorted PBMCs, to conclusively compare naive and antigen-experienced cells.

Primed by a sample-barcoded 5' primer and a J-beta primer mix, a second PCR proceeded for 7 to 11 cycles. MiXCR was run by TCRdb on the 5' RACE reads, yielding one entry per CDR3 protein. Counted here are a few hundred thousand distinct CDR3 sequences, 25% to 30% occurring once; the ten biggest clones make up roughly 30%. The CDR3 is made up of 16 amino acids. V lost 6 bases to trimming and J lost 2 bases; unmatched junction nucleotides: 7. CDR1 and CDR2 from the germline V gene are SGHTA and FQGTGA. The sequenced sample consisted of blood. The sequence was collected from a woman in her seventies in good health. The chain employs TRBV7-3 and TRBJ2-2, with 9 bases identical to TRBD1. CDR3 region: CASSSRTGANTGELFF. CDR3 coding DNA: TGTGCCAGCAGTTCCAGGACAGGGGCCAACACCGGGGAGCTGTTTTTT.